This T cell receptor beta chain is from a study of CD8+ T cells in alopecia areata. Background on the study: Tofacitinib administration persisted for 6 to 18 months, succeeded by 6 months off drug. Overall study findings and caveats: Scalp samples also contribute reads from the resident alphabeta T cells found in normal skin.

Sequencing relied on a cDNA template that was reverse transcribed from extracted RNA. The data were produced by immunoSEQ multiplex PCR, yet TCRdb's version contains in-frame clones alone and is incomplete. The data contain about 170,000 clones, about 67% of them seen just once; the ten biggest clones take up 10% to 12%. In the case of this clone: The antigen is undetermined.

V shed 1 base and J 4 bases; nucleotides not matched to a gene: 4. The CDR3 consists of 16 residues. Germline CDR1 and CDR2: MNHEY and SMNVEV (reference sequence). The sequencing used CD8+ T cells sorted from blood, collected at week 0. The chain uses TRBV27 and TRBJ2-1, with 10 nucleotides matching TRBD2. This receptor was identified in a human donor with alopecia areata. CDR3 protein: CASSLYSGGRYNEQFF. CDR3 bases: TGTGCCAGCAGTTTATATAGCGGGGGGCGATACAATGAGCAGTTCTTC.